The 24 T cell receptor beta chains below come from one sample, sequenced in a study of T-cell memory formation after mild COVID-19. In TCRdb, the 5' RACE reads were re-called with MiXCR into one record per CDR3 protein. The sample carries about 190,000 distinct CDR3 sequences, around 16% recorded once. The sample consisted of PBMCs or a T cell subset sorted from them (not recorded which). All receptors derive from an adult woman who had mild COVID-19 (a few samples of this study predate the infection). Cell type and time point are not known.

The V call is TRBV3-1, the J call TRBJ2-1; 9 nucleotides align to TRBD2. Per the germline V gene, CDR1 is LGHDT and CDR2 is YNNKEL (reference sequence). This CDR3 is 15 amino acids long. Trimming at V came to 5 bases and at J to 10 bases, leaving 12 bases not matched to a gene. CDR3 sequence (DNA): TGTGCCAGCAGCAATGGGCTAGCGGGACCAGGGGAGCAGTTCTTC. Protein sequence: CASSNGLAGPGEQFF.

V is TRBV12-3 or TRBV12-4 and J is TRBJ2-6; 7 positions agree with TRBD1. V was clipped by 8 bases and J by 0 bases; unmatched bases: 4. This CDR3 contains 15 residues. The CDR3 DNA reads TGTGCCAGCGGGGACAGTACCTCTGGGGCCAACGTCCTGACTTTC. Translating gives CASGDSTSGANVLTF.

The chain combines TRBV12-3 or TRBV12-4 with TRBJ1-2; D uncertain. Between the trimmed V and J ends, which lost 4 bases and 8 bases, there was a span of 14 bases. CDR3 length: 13 residues. CDR3 protein: CASSWTDLRGYTF. The CDR3 nucleotides are TGTGCCAGCAGTTGGACGGACCTACGGGGCTACACCTTC.

This clonotype occurred a few times. This chain links TRBV11-2 with TRBJ2-2; perhaps TRBD1 as D (6 bases). The CDR3 loop spans 16 amino acids. V was pared by 5 bases and J by 3 bases, with 16 bases between. The germline gives CDR1 SGHAT, CDR2 FQNNGV. The CDR3 region is CASSTQQGSYTGELFF. The CDR3 DNA reads as TGTGCCAGCAGCACTCAACAGGGTTCTTACACCGGGGAGCTGTTTTTT.

The J gene is TRBJ1-4, the V gene TRBV2, with TRBD1 matching over 8 bases. The CDR3 covers 14 residues. The V gene's germline CDR1 is SNHLY and CDR2 FYNNEI. V was pared by 8 bases and J by 8 bases, with 10 bases of the junction left unmatched. The CDR3 protein is CASGAGGMREKLFF. The CDR3 DNA sequence: TGTGCCAGCGGGGCAGGGGGCATGAGGGAAAAACTGTTTTTT.

This clonotype was counted a few times. A read error may account for a junction end that differs from germline. This chain connects TRBV20-1 to TRBJ1-2; a possible D gene is TRBD1 (6 bases). Looked up from germline, CDR1 is DFQATT and CDR2 is SNEGSKA (reference sequence). This CDR3 has 12 amino acids. CDR3 residues: CSARRQEKPSCF. The CDR3 DNA reads as TGCAGTGCGAGAAGACAGGAGAAGCCCTCGTGCTTC.

A few counts support this clonotype. The chain combines TRBV20-1 with TRBJ1-5; the D is unclear. This CDR3 spans 14 amino acids. Germline V gene data show CDR1 as DFQATT and CDR2 as SNEGSKA (reference sequence). Trimming removed 3 bases from V and 1 base from J, with 10 bases in between. The CDR3 DNA sequence: TGCAGTGCTAGCGGGGTGCGGAGCAATCAGCCCCAGCATTTT. This translates into CSASGVRSNQPQHF.

The genes are TRBV20-1 and TRBJ2-1; the match to TRBD2 covers 12 bases. With V trimmed by 0 bases and J by 0 bases, 9 bases remained unmatched. Germline V gives CDR1 DFQATT, CDR2 SNEGSKA (reference sequence). The CDR3 covers 19 residues. The CDR3 protein is CSARDQLAGGFSSYNEQFF. CDR3 sequence (DNA): TGCAGTGCTAGAGATCAGCTAGCGGGGGGGTTCAGCTCCTACAATGAGCAGTTCTTC.

This clonotype was recorded a few times. The rearrangement uses TRBV12-3 or TRBV12-4 and TRBJ2-7; D may be TRBD1 or TRBD2 (6 bases each). The CDR3 consists of 14 residues. The ends were cut back, 4 bases at V and 0 bases at J, with 10 bases in the middle. This CDR3 reads CASSYSGASYEQYF. CDR3 bases: TGTGCCAGCAGTTATTCGGGGGCCTCCTACGAGCAGTACTTC.

The rearrangement joins TRBV27 to TRBJ2-5; D tentatively fits TRBD1 or TRBD2 (5 bases each). Germline assignment: CDR1 MNHEY and CDR2 SMNVEV (reference sequence). With 6 bases removed from V and 0 bases from J, the gap between germline ends came to 20 bases. This CDR3 is 17 amino acids long. This CDR3 reads CASRSRDRGRYQETQYF. Here the CDR3 DNA reads TGTGCCAGCAGAAGCCGGGACCGAGGGCGGTACCAAGAGACCCAGTACTTC.

The chain recombines TRBV7-9 with TRBJ1-2; D is possibly TRBD1 (5 bases). The CDR3 is made up of 15 amino acids. Deletions cut 5 bases from V and 1 base from J, with 14 bases between. CDR1 is SEHNR and CDR2 is FQNEAQ in the germline V gene (reference sequence). The CDR3 DNA is TGTGCCAGCAGCCAAAGGGGACGGAATAACTATGGCTACACCTTC. Translated: CASSQRGRNNYGYTF.

The rearrangement links TRBV11-2 to TRBJ2-7, with D perhaps TRBD1 or TRBD2 (6 bases each). The CDR3 extends over 14 amino acids. V was shortened by 5 bases and J by 2 bases, with 13 bases between the two germline ends. Germline CDR1 and CDR2: SGHAT and FQNNGV. CDR3 sequence (DNA): TGTGCCAGCAGCGGCGGGACACTTACCTACGAGCAGTACTTC. Protein product: CASSGGTLTYEQYF.

This clonotype was counted only a few times. The rearrangement uses TRBV6-5 and TRBJ2-1, with D maybe TRBD2 (6 bases). V was shortened by 6 bases and J by 10 bases, with 10 bases between the two germline ends. The CDR3 runs to 11 residues. The germline CDR1 and CDR2 sequences are MNHEY and SVGAGI. CDR3 sequence (DNA): TGTGCCAGCAGGGGCGGGGTAGAGCAGTTCTTC. Protein: CASRGGVEQFF.

The J gene is TRBJ1-5, the V gene TRBV5-6, with D unclear. Germline V CDR1 and CDR2: SGHDT, YYEEEE. The CDR3 spans 14 residues. Trimming stripped 2 bases from V and 4 bases from J, with 10 bases between. CDR3 residues: CASSFFGRNQPQHF. For the CDR3, the DNA is TGTGCCAGCAGCTTTTTCGGGCGAAATCAGCCCCAGCATTTT.

V usage is TRBV7-9 and J usage is TRBJ2-1; D is unresolved. Trimming removed 9 bases at V and 7 bases at J, with 19 bases between. Germline CDR1 reads SEHNR; CDR2 reads FQNEAQ (reference sequence). CDR3 length: 14 residues. The CDR3 here is CASDHGSLTNEQFF. The CDR3 DNA reads as TGTGCCAGTGATCATGGCAGTCTAACGAATGAGCAGTTCTTC.

The table lists this clonotype with a few counts. The rearrangement joins TRBV6-9 to TRBJ2-5; D gene uncertain. Germline V lookup: CDR1 MNHGY, CDR2 SVAAGI. V was trimmed by 7 bases and J by 5 bases, leaving 20 bases between them. The CDR3 runs to 15 residues. The CDR3 loop reads CASTPLAAYGETQYF. The CDR3, as DNA: TGTGCCAGCACCCCCCTGGCGGCTTACGGGGAGACCCAGTACTTC.

This clonotype was recorded at least ten times. The genes are TRBV12-3 or TRBV12-4 and TRBJ2-1; 11 bases align to TRBD2. The CDR3 extends over 16 amino acids. After removal of 8 bases from V and 3 bases from J, the junction contained 9 bases not matched to a gene. CDR3 protein: CASGIKTSGSYNEQFF. CDR3 coding DNA: TGTGCCAGCGGAATTAAAACTAGCGGGAGCTACAATGAGCAGTTCTTC.

This clonotype was seen a few times. The chain employs TRBV20-1 and TRBJ2-5; 10 bases are a match to TRBD2. The CDR3 contains 14 residues. Germline-derived CDR1 and CDR2 are DFQATT and SNEGSKA (reference sequence). V shed 5 bases, J shed 4 bases, and the junction held 7 bases outside the gene matches. CDR3 coding DNA: TGCAGTGCTGCCGGGACTAGCGTCGCAGAGACCCAGTACTTC. The encoded protein is CSAAGTSVAETQYF.

Concerning this clonotype: The junction and the germline gene differ at one end; a read error may be behind it. The CDR3 DNA follows: TGTGCCAGCAGCTTAGGGGGAGGGCAAAATGAGCAGCTCTTC. This codes for CASSLGGGQNEQLF. This chain uses TRBV7-3 with TRBJ2-1; 7 bases are a match to TRBD2. CDR1 is SGHTA, CDR2 FQGTGA, per germline. The CDR3 has 14 amino acids.

This clonotype was picked up a small number of times. J is TRBJ1-4 and V is TRBV7-9; TRBD1 might be the D (6 bases). CDR3 length: 17 residues. The V gene's germline CDR1 is SEHNR and CDR2 FQNEAQ (reference sequence). Trimming took off 5 bases at V and 0 bases at J, with 16 bases between the two ends. The CDR3 coding sequence is TGTGCCAGCAGCCGAGGACGGAGGGGGGCAACTAATGAAAAACTGTTTTTT. Encoded protein: CASSRGRRGATNEKLFF.

The chain uses TRBV7-2 and TRBJ1-1; a weak D match, TRBD1 (5 bases). From germline, CDR1 is SGHTA and CDR2 FQGNSA. V was pared by 3 bases and J by 4 bases, with 12 bases between. This CDR3 comprises 14 residues. The CDR3 reads CASSFQGKGTEAFF. The CDR3 DNA reads as TGTGCCAGCAGCTTCCAGGGAAAGGGCACTGAAGCTTTCTTT.

The rearrangement links TRBV18 to TRBJ1-2; the D gene is possibly TRBD1 (5 bases). Germline-derived CDR1 and CDR2 are KGHSH and LQKENI. The CDR3 length is 12 residues. Trimming removed 0 bases from V and 8 bases from J, with 7 bases in between. CDR3 amino acids: CASSPPRGGYTF. CDR3 DNA: TGTGCCAGCTCACCACCGAGGGGAGGCTACACCTTC.

CDR3 residues: CASSSRLAGGRNEQFF. The CDR3 DNA sequence: TGTGCCAGCAGTTCAAGACTAGCGGGAGGAAGGAATGAGCAGTTCTTC. The rearrangement joins TRBV7-9 to TRBJ2-1; 13 nucleotides agree with TRBD2. The CDR3 runs to 16 residues. The junction had 9 bases not matched to a gene; V was cut back by 6 bases and J by 7 bases. CDR1 SEHNR and CDR2 FQNEAQ come from the germline V gene (reference sequence).

This clonotype was picked up many times. The chain is built from TRBV11-2 and TRBJ2-7; TRBD1 matches at 11 bases. Germline CDR1 is SGHAT and CDR2 is FQNNGV. The CDR3 is 15 amino acids. V dropped 4 bases and J dropped 4; count of bases not matched to a gene: 6. CDR3 in amino acids: CASSSGQGALYEQYF. The CDR3 coding sequence is TGTGCCAGCAGCTCTGGACAGGGGGCTTTGTACGAGCAGTACTTC.